These 3 T cell receptor beta chains were sequenced from one sample in a study of Ad26.COV2.S vaccination and SARS-CoV-2 variants. Generated by immunoSEQ multiplex PCR, the TCRdb table keeps only in-frame clones and is missing some. The sample gives about 420,000 clones, 70% to 90% of which show up once; approximately 4% is in the top ten. The treatment: 15 to 20 received Ad26.COV2.S at low or high dose, single or two shots; 5 received placebo; per-sample allocation not given. After the first vaccine or placebo injection, samples were drawn on day 63. The sample here was peripheral blood, taken in a trial of Ad26.COV2.S vaccine versus placebo. The receptors come from a person aged 18-65 years who received the Ad26.COV2.S COVID-19 vaccine or a placebo.

The J gene is TRBJ2-5, the V gene TRBV23-1; the D is unclear. TRBV23-1 falls under the ORF class, with uncertain function. V lost 0 bases and J lost 5, with 10 bases in between. CDR3 length: 14 amino acids. The chain's CDR3 is CASSQSGPEETQYF. Here the CDR3 DNA reads TGCGCCAGCAGTCAATCCGGACCAGAGGAGACCCAGTACTTC.

This sequence joins TRBV27 and TRBJ2-1; a possible D gene is TRBD2 (6 bases). Trimming removed 4 bases from V and 15 bases from J, with 19 bases in between. This CDR3 is 13 amino acids long. CDR1 MNHEY and CDR2 SMNVEV come from the germline V gene (reference sequence). The CDR3 reads CASSSIREVPPFF. The DNA of the CDR3 is TGTGCCAGCAGTTCAATCAGGGAGGTCCCGCCGTTCTTC.

The chain combines TRBV21-1 with TRBJ2-5; the tabulated D call, TRBD2, remains unverified against the DNA. TRBV21-1 is described as a pseudogene. The CDR3 loop spans 17 amino acids. Here the CDR3 DNA reads TGTGCCAGCAGCAAAGGTTCAACGGGGGGCAGGGTTGAGACCCAGTACTTC. Translation: CASSKGSTGGRVETQYF.